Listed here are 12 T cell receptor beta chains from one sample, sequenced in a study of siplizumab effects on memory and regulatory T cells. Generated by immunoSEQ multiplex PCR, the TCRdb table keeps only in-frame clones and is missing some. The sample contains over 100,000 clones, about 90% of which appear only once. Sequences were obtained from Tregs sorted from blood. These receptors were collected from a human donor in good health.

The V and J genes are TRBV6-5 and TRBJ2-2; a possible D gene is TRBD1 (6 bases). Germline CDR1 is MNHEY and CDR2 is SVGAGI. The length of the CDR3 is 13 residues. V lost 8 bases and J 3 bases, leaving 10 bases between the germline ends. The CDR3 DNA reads TGTGCCAGCTCGACAGGCTACACCGGGGAGCTGTTTTTT. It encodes CASSTGYTGELFF.

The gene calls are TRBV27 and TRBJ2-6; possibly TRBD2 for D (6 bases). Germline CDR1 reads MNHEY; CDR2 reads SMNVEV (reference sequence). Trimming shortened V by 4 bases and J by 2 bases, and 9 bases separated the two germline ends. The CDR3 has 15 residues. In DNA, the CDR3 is TGTGCCAGCAGTTCTCGCGGGGCTGGGGCCAACGTCCTGACTTTC. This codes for CASSSRGAGANVLTF. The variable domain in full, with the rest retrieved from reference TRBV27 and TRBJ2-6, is EAQVTQNPRYLITVTGKKLTVTCSQNMNHEYMSWYRQDPGLGLRQIYYSMNVEVTDKGDVPEGYKVSRKEKRNFPLILESPSPNQTSLYFCASSSRGAGANVLTFGAGSRLTVL.

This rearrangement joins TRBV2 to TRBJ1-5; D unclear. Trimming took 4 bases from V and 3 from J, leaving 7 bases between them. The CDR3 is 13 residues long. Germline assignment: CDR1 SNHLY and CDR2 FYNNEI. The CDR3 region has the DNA TGTGCCAGCAGTGTTTCAGTCAATCAGCCCCAGCATTTT. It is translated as CASSVSVNQPQHF.

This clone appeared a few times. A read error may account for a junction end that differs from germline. The CDR3 region has the DNA TGTGCCAGCAGCACCTGGACAGGGAGGGCTTTT. Its translation: CASSTWTGRAF. The rearrangement joins TRBV6-6 to TRBJ2-3; possible D gene TRBD1, 8 bases. Germline-derived CDR1 and CDR2 are MNHNY and SVGAGI (reference sequence). The CDR3 runs 11 residues.

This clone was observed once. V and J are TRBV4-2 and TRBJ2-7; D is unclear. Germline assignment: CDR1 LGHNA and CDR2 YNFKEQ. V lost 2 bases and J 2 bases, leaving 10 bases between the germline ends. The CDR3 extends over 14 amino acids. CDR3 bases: TGTGCCAGCAGCCAACGAGCTCCTCCCTACGAGCAGTACTTC. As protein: CASSQRAPPYEQYF.

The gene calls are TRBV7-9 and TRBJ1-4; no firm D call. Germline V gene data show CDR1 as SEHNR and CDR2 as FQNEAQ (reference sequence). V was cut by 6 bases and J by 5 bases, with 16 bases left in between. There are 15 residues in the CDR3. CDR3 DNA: TGTGCCAGCAGGGAATTGGAGGCGCCCAATGAAAAACTGTTTTTT. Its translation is CASRELEAPNEKLFF.

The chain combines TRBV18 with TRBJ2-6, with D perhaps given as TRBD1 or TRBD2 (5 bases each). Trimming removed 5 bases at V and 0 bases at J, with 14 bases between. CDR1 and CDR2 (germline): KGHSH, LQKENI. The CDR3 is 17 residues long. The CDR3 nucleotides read TGTGCCAGCTCAAGCTCCCCGAGGGGCTCTGGGGCCAACGTCCTGACTTTC. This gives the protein CASSSSPRGSGANVLTF.

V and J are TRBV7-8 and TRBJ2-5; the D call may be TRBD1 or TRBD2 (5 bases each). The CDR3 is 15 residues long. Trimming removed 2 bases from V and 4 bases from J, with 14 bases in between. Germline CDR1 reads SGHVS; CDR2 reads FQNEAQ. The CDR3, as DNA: TGTGCCAGCAGCTTATATCCGGGAAGGGGAGAGACCCAGTACTTC. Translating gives CASSLYPGRGETQYF.

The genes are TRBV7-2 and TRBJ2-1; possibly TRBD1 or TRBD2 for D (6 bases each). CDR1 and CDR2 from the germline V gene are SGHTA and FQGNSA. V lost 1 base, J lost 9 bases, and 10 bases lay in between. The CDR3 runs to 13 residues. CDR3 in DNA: TGTGCCAGCAGCTTAGATGGAGGGGGTGAGCAGTTCTTC. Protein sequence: CASSLDGGGEQFF.

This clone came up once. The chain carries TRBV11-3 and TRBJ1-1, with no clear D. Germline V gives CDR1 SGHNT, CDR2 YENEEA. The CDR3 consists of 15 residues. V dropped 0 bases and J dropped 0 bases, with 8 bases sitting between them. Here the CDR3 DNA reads TGTGCCAGCAGCTTAGATGGAGAGATGAACACTGAAGCTTTCTTT. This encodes CASSLDGEMNTEAFF.

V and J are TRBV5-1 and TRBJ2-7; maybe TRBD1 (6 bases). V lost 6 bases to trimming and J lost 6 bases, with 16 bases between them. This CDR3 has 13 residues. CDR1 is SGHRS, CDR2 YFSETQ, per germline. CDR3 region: CASIGREGGEQYF. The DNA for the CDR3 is TGCGCCAGCATTGGCAGGGAAGGGGGCGAGCAGTACTTC. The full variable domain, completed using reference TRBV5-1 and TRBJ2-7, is KAGVTQTPRYLIKTRGQQVTLSCSPISGHRSVSWYQQTPGQGLQFLFEYFSETQRNKGNFPGRFSGRQFSNSRSEMNVSTLELGDSALYLCASIGREGGEQYFGPGTRLTVT.

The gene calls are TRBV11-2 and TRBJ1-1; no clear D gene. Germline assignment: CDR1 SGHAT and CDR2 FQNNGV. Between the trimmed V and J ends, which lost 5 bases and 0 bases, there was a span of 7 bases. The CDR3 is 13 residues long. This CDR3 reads CASSAGLNTEAFF. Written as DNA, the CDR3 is TGTGCCAGCAGCGCCGGGCTGAACACTGAAGCTTTCTTT.